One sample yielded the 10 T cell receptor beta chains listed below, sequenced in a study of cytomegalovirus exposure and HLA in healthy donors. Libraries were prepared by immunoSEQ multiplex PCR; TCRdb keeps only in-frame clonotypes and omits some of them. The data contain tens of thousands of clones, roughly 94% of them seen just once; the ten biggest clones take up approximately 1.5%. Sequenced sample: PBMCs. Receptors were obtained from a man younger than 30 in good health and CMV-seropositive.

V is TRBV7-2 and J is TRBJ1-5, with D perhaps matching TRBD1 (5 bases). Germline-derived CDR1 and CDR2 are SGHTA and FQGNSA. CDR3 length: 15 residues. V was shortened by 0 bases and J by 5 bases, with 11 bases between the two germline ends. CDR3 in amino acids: CASSLARRDYQPQHF. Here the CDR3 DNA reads TGTGCCAGCAGCTTAGCGCGCAGGGATTATCAGCCCCAGCATTTT.

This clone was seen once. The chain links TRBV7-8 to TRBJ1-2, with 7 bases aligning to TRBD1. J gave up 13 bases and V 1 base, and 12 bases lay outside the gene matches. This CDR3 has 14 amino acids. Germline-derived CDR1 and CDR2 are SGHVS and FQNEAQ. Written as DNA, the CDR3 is TGTGCCAGCAGCTTAGGGTCACAGTCCCAGGGGGGCACCTTC. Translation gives CASSLGSQSQGGTF.

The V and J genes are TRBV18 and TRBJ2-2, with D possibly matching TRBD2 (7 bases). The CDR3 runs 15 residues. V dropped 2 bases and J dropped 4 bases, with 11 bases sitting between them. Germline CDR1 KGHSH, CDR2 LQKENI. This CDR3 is CASSPTGRATGELFF. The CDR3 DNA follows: TGTGCCAGCTCACCAACAGGGAGGGCCACCGGGGAGCTGTTTTTT.

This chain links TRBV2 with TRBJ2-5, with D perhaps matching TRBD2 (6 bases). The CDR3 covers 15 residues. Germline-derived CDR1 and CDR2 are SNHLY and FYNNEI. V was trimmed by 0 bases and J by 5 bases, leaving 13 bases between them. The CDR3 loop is CASSEAAGSGETQYF. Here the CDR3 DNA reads TGTGCCAGCAGTGAAGCGGCAGGGAGCGGGGAGACCCAGTACTTC.

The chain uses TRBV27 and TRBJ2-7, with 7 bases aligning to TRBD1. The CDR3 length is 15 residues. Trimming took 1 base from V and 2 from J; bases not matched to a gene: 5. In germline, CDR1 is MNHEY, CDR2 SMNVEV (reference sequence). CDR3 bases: TGTGCCAGCAGTTTATTTTACAGGGGACCCTACGAGCAGTACTTC. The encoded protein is CASSLFYRGPYEQYF.

The CDR3 reads CASSLSGETYDEQFF. For the CDR3, the DNA is TGCGCCAGCAGCCTCAGCGGGGAGACTTACGATGAGCAGTTCTTC. V is TRBV4-1 and J is TRBJ2-1, with 7 bases lining up with TRBD2. The ends lost 4 bases at V and 8 bases at J; junction bases unmatched: 11. There are 15 residues in the CDR3. CDR1 is MGHRA, CDR2 YSYEKL, per germline.

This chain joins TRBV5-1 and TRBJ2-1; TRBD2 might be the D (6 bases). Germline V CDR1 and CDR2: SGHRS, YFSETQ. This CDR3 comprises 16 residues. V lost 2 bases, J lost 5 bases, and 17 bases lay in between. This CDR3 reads CASSLMGGRTHNEQFF. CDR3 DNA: TGCGCCAGCAGCTTAATGGGGGGTCGGACTCACAATGAGCAGTTCTTC.

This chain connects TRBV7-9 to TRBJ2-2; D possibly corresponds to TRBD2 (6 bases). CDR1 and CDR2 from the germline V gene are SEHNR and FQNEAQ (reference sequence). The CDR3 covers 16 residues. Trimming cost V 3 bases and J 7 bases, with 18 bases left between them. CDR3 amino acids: CASSFVDRTNGGELFF. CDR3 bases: TGTGCCAGCAGCTTCGTTGACCGGACTAATGGCGGGGAGCTGTTTTTT.

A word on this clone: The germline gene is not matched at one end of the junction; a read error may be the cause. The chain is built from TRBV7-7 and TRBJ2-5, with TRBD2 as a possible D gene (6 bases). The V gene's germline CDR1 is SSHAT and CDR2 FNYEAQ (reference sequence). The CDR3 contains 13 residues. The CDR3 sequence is CASSSLASETQYF. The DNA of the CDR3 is TGTGCTAGCAGCTCGCTAGCGTCGGAGACCCAGTACTTC.

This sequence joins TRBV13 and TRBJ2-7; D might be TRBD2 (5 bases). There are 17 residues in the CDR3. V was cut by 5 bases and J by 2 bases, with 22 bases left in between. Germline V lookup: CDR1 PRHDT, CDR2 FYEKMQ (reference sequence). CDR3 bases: TGTGCCAGCAGCACCACAGTGGGCCCACTAGGCCCCTACGAGCAGTACTTC. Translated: CASSTTVGPLGPYEQYF.